The next 23 T cell receptor beta chains were all read from a single sample in a study of CD8 T cells in Susac syndrome. RNA totalling 0.5 to 1 ug underwent reverse transcription with random hexamers. Each CDR3 protein is one row after TCRdb ran MiXCR on the immunoSEQ multiplex PCR reads. This repertoire shows 300,000 to 350,000 distinct CDR3 sequences, around 92% found once; its top ten account for about 0.07%. Material: CD4+ T cells from PBMCs. These receptors originate from a human donor with multiple sclerosis.

The chain recombines TRBV19 with TRBJ2-3, with a tentative D call TRBD2 (5 bases). Germline CDR1 and CDR2: LNHDA and SQIVND (reference sequence). The CDR3 is made up of 13 amino acids. The germline V and J ends were trimmed by 8 bases and 1 base, with 10 bases remaining between them. The chain's CDR3 is CASSGGRTDTQYF. DNA for the CDR3: TGTGCCAGTTCTGGCGGGCGCACAGATACGCAGTATTTT. Using reference TRBV19 and TRBJ2-3 for the parts outside the CDR3, the full variable domain is DGGITQSPKYLFRKEGQNVTLSCEQNLNHDAMYWYRQDPGQGLRLIYYSQIVNDFQKGDIAEGYSVSREKKESFPLTVTSAQKNPTAFYLCASSGGRTDTQYFGPGTRLTVL.

V and J are TRBV18 and TRBJ2-1; 7 nucleotides agree with TRBD2. The CDR3 spans 15 residues. J lost 7 bases, V lost 0 bases, and 6 bases had no gene match. Germline assignment: CDR1 KGHSH and CDR2 LQKENI. The chain's CDR3 is CASSPPSGRTNEQFF. The CDR3 DNA reads as TGTGCCAGCTCACCACCTAGCGGGCGCACAAATGAGCAGTTCTTC.

The rearrangement uses TRBV9 and TRBJ1-6; no clear D gene. Germline V CDR1 and CDR2: SGDLS, YYNGEE. The CDR3 spans 15 residues. Trimming took 3 bases from V and 4 from J, leaving 11 bases between them. The CDR3 loop is CASSAGVTYNSPLHF. CDR3 bases: TGTGCCAGCAGCGCCGGGGTGACATATAATTCACCCCTCCACTTT.

This sequence joins TRBV25-1 and TRBJ2-1; the match to TRBD2 covers 8 bases. This CDR3 has 16 residues. The germline V gene encodes CDR1 MGHDK and CDR2 SYGVNS. The V segment lost 4 bases and the J segment 0 bases; nucleotides outside the gene matches: 5. The CDR3 DNA follows: TGTGCCAGCAGTGCACTAGCGGATCGCTCCTACAATGAGCAGTTCTTC. Amino acids: CASSALADRSYNEQFF.

The V and J genes are TRBV7-3 and TRBJ2-1; D uncertain. Germline CDR1 and CDR2: SGHTA and FQGTGA. CDR3 size: 14 residues. V was clipped by 0 bases and J by 5 bases, with 8 bases between them. CDR3: CASSLTGRNNEQFF. The CDR3 coding sequence is TGTGCCAGCAGCTTAACCGGGCGGAACAATGAGCAGTTCTTC.

V and J are TRBV7-2 and TRBJ2-7; TRBD2 matches 15 bases. V shed 5 bases, J shed 2 bases, and the junction held 7 bases outside the gene matches. This CDR3 is 17 amino acids long. Germline CDR1 and CDR2: SGHTA and FQGNSA. The CDR3 loop reads CASSRGTSGRPTYEQYF. CDR3 sequence (DNA): TGTGCCAGCAGCCGCGGGACTAGCGGGAGGCCCACCTACGAGCAGTACTTC.

This clonotype has more than one count but fewer than ten. This chain uses TRBV4-2 with TRBJ2-6, with D possibly being TRBD1 or TRBD2 (5 bases each). The V end was cut by 4 bases, the J end by 0 bases, with 7 bases between. Germline V CDR1 and CDR2: LGHNA, YNFKEQ. This CDR3 has 15 amino acids. The DNA of the CDR3 is TGTGCCAGCAGCCTGGGACGCTCTGGGGCCAACGTCCTGACTTTC. Its protein is CASSLGRSGANVLTF.

This clonotype was picked up one time. The genes are TRBV2 and TRBJ1-6, with no clear D. The CDR3 length is 14 residues. Trimming shortened V by 4 bases and J by 9 bases, and 13 bases separated the two germline ends. The germline gives CDR1 SNHLY, CDR2 FYNNEI. The CDR3 is CASSGTLDRSPLHF. The CDR3 region has the DNA TGTGCCAGCAGTGGAACACTGGATCGTTCACCCCTCCACTTT.

The chain couples TRBV5-1 to TRBJ2-5, with 8 bases identical to TRBD2. The length of the CDR3 is 13 residues. The V gene's germline CDR1 is SGHRS and CDR2 YFSETQ. Germline trimming cut 6 bases from V and 5 bases from J; bases unmatched to any gene: 6. CDR3 in DNA: TGCGCCAGCAAGAGTTCGGGGGGGGAGACCCAGTACTTC. Translation: CASKSSGGETQYF.

V is TRBV12-3 or TRBV12-4 and J is TRBJ2-4; D possibly matches TRBD1 or TRBD2 (5 bases each). The CDR3 covers 15 residues. V was trimmed by 3 bases and J by 4 bases, leaving 13 bases between them. Written as DNA, the CDR3 is TGTGCCAGCAGTTTTGTCTCCGGGGCTAAAAACATTCAGTACTTC. Protein: CASSFVSGAKNIQYF.

This clonotype has a single count. In nucleotides, the CDR3 is TGTGCCACCAGTGATCCTCCGGTGAATGAGCAGTTCTTC. Its protein product is CATSDPPVNEQFF. This chain connects TRBV24-1 to TRBJ2-1; D is ambiguous. The CDR3 is 13 amino acids. Germline V gene lookup returns CDR1 KGHDR and CDR2 SFDVKD. The V end lost 3 bases, the J end lost 7 bases, and 9 bases lay between the germline ends.

V and J are TRBV19 and TRBJ2-5; 9 bases line up with TRBD2. The CDR3 extends over 12 amino acids. CDR1 and CDR2 from the germline V gene are LNHDA and SQIVND (reference sequence). V dropped 8 bases and J dropped 6; count of bases not matched to a gene: 4. CDR3 amino acids: CASSAGGKTQYF. In DNA, the CDR3 is TGTGCCAGTTCCGCGGGGGGGAAGACCCAGTACTTC. Supplemented by reference TRBV19 and TRBJ2-5, the full variable domain reads DGGITQSPKYLFRKEGQNVTLSCEQNLNHDAMYWYRQDPGQGLRLIYYSQIVNDFQKGDIAEGYSVSREKKESFPLTVTSAQKNPTAFYLCASSAGGKTQYFGPGTRLLVL.

This chain uses TRBV7-3 with TRBJ1-1; D remains unclear. V lost 1 base to trimming and J lost 4 bases, with 7 bases between them. Germline V gene data show CDR1 as SGHTA and CDR2 as FQGTGA. The CDR3 covers 13 residues. The CDR3 sequence: CASSLNLATEAFF. In DNA form, the CDR3 reads TGTGCCAGCAGCTTAAACTTAGCCACTGAAGCTTTCTTT.

The rearrangement links TRBV4-2 to TRBJ2-1, with 7 nucleotides matching TRBD2. Germline CDR1 and CDR2: LGHNA and YNFKEQ. Germline trimming cut 4 bases from V and 6 bases from J; bases unmatched to any gene: 12. This CDR3 region has 16 residues. The CDR3 region has the DNA TGTGCCAGCAGCCCCCTAGGCCTAAGCGGGACCAATGAGCAGTTCTTC. Protein sequence: CASSPLGLSGTNEQFF.

This chain connects TRBV14 to TRBJ1-1, with D hard to call. The V end was cut by 3 bases, the J end by 0 bases, with 11 bases between. CDR1 is SGHDN, CDR2 FVKESK, per germline. This CDR3 contains 15 residues. The CDR3 DNA follows: TGTGCCAGCAGCCACCGGGTGGGAGTGAACACTGAAGCTTTCTTT. The encoded protein is CASSHRVGVNTEAFF. The full variable domain, its missing parts supplied by reference TRBV14 and TRBJ1-1, is EAGVTQFPSHSVIEKGQTVTLRCDPISGHDNLYWYRRVMGKEIKFLLHFVKESKQDESGMPNNRFLAERTGGTYSTLKVQPAELEDSGVYFCASSHRVGVNTEAFFGQGTRLTVV.

The chain couples TRBV4-3 to TRBJ1-5; D uncertain. Trimming removed 4 bases from V and 3 bases from J, with 10 bases in between. Germline loops: CDR1 LGHNA, CDR2 YSLEER. The CDR3 extends over 14 amino acids. DNA for the CDR3: TGCGCCAGCAGCCCAGGACGGAACAATCAGCCCCAGCATTTT. It specifies CASSPGRNNQPQHF.

V is TRBV6-5 and J is TRBJ2-1, with D unresolved. This CDR3 region has 18 residues. The V and J ends lost 0 bases and 0 bases respectively, with 15 bases between them. Germline lookup yields CDR1 MNHEY and CDR2 SVGAGI. For the CDR3, the DNA is TGTGCCAGCAGTTACTCGGTCTGGCTCGACGGCTCCTACAATGAGCAGTTCTTC. This translates into CASSYSVWLDGSYNEQFF.

The V and J genes are TRBV20-1 and TRBJ1-2, with TRBD1 matching 7 bases. J lost 8 bases, V lost 6 bases, and 24 bases had no gene match. The germline V gene encodes CDR1 DFQATT and CDR2 SNEGSKA (reference sequence). The length of the CDR3 is 17 residues. The CDR3 coding sequence is TGCAGTGCACCCCCTAAGACAGGGAGATTGGGGGAGCGGGGCTACACCTTC. Amino acids: CSAPPKTGRLGERGYTF.

The chain has TRBV7-2 and TRBJ2-2; 7 bases line up with TRBD1. The ends lost 2 bases at V and 2 bases at J; junction bases unmatched: 5. The CDR3 contains 16 residues. Looked up from germline, CDR1 is SGHTA and CDR2 is FQGNSA. The CDR3 DNA reads TGTGCCAGCAGCTTAAAGGCAGGGGGTAACACCGGGGAGCTGTTTTTT. This translates into CASSLKAGGNTGELFF.

This clonotype was recorded only once. The V gene is TRBV19, the J gene TRBJ2-7, with 9 bases that match TRBD1. CDR1 and CDR2 from the germline V gene are LNHDA and SQIVND (reference sequence). V was clipped by 3 bases and J by 0 bases; unmatched bases: 3. CDR3 length: 15 amino acids. DNA of the CDR3: TGTGCCAGTAGTATTGCGGACAGGGGCTCCTACGAGCAGTACTTC. It yields the protein CASSIADRGSYEQYF. The complete variable domain, with remaining parts taken from reference TRBV19 and TRBJ2-7, reads DGGITQSPKYLFRKEGQNVTLSCEQNLNHDAMYWYRQDPGQGLRLIYYSQIVNDFQKGDIAEGYSVSREKKESFPLTVTSAQKNPTAFYLCASSIADRGSYEQYFGPGTRLTVT.

This chain uses TRBV20-1 with TRBJ2-3; D is unclear. The CDR3 totals 14 residues. Germline V lookup: CDR1 DFQATT, CDR2 SNEGSKA (reference sequence). V lost 3 bases and J 1 base, leaving 11 bases between the germline ends. CDR3 region: CSASDTIGTDTQYF. The CDR3, as DNA: TGCAGTGCTAGCGATACTATAGGCACAGATACGCAGTATTTT.

The chain couples TRBV11-3 to TRBJ1-2; tentatively, D is TRBD1 (5 bases). V lost 5 bases to trimming and J lost 6 bases, with 28 bases between them. CDR1 and CDR2 from the germline V gene are SGHNT and YENEEA. CDR3 length equals 18 residues. CDR3 loop: CASSKRDGRGGGTDGYTF. In DNA, the CDR3 is TGTGCCAGCAGCAAAAGGGACGGACGAGGCGGGGGGACTGATGGCTACACCTTC.

The rearrangement joins TRBV19 to TRBJ2-2; TRBD1 might be the D (5 bases). From germline, CDR1 is LNHDA and CDR2 SQIVND (reference sequence). The CDR3 totals 15 residues. The ends were cut back, 6 bases at V and 1 base at J, with 12 bases in the middle. The DNA of the CDR3 is TGTGCCAGTAGGAGACAGAACAGGAACACCGGGGAGCTGTTTTTT. It yields the protein CASRRQNRNTGELFF.